These 24 T cell receptor beta chains originate from one sample sequenced in a study of shared clonotypes between healthy human individuals. Sequenced by immunoSEQ multiplex PCR; TCRdb stores in-frame clones only, minus some. The table includes 2 million to 2.5 million clones, 90% to 97% detected once. The sequenced material came from naive CD4+ T cells sorted from blood. The subset denotes: CD45RA+ positively selected. These receptors all stem from a man between 18 and 35 years old in good health.

The chain links TRBV29-1 to TRBJ1-1; D gene ambiguous. The CDR3 contains 15 residues. V lost 0 bases and J 0 bases, leaving 11 bases between the germline ends. Germline values: CDR1 SQVTM, CDR2 ANQGSEA. The CDR3, as DNA: TGCAGCGTTGAAGATCTAGGCAGCTTGAACACTGAAGCTTTCTTT. It specifies CSVEDLGSLNTEAFF.

The CDR3 DNA sequence: TGTGCCAGCAGCCAGTACAATGAGCAGTTCTTC. Protein product: CASSQYNEQFF. This rearrangement joins TRBV14 to TRBJ2-1; D not certain. V lost 3 bases and J lost 4, with 1 base in between. The CDR3 covers 11 residues. Germline CDR1 and CDR2: SGHDN and FVKESK.

This clone was seen only once. The rearrangement links TRBV29-1 to TRBJ2-3, with D possibly being TRBD2 (6 bases). CDR3 length: 11 amino acids. The ends were cut back, 6 bases at V and 4 bases at J, with 8 bases in the middle. Germline CDR1 is SQVTM and CDR2 is ANQGSEA. Written as DNA, the CDR3 is TGCAGCGTGAGGGAGGCAGATACGCAGTATTTT. Protein product: CSVREADTQYF.

In this sample, this clone turned up once. This chain links TRBV2 with TRBJ2-7; weak D call: TRBD2 (6 bases). Trimming shortened V by 11 bases and J by 5 bases, and 16 bases separated the two germline ends. CDR3 size: 12 residues. Germline CDR1 reads SNHLY; CDR2 reads FYNNEI. This CDR3 reads CAGRLEAHEQYF. CDR3 sequence (DNA): TGTGCCGGTAGACTAGAGGCCCACGAGCAGTACTTC.

In its sample, this clone was seen once. The gene calls are TRBV7-9 and TRBJ2-1; 10 positions agree with TRBD2. This CDR3 region has 15 residues. Germline V gene lookup returns CDR1 SEHNR and CDR2 FQNEAQ (reference sequence). The junction had 4 bases not matched to a gene; V was cut back by 5 bases and J by 3 bases. The CDR3 bases are TGTGCCAGCAGCCGTACTAGCGGGAACTACAATGAGCAGTTCTTC. It is translated as CASSRTSGNYNEQFF.

This chain joins TRBV7-6 and TRBJ1-5; D unclear. V was clipped by 1 base and J by 3 bases, with 10 bases between them. Per the germline V gene, CDR1 is SGHVS and CDR2 is FNYEAQ. This CDR3 has 15 amino acids. The CDR3 loop reads CASSLGSSINQPQHF. For the CDR3, the DNA is TGTGCCAGCAGCTTAGGGTCAAGTATCAATCAGCCCCAGCATTTT.

Points on this clone: Other nucleotide sequences in the sample specify the same CDR3. V is TRBV30 and J is TRBJ1-6; D is perhaps TRBD1 (5 bases). V dropped 1 base and J dropped 7 bases, with 8 bases sitting between them. Per germline, CDR1 GTSNPN and CDR2 SVGIG (reference sequence). The CDR3 spans 13 residues. The CDR3 nucleotides are TGTGCCTGGAGTGGACAGACCAATTCACCCCTCCACTTT. This codes for CAWSGQTNSPLHF.

This sequence joins TRBV5-1 and TRBJ2-5; 10 bases are shared with TRBD2. With 4 bases clipped from V and 7 bases from J, the junction kept 28 bases outside the gene matches. The CDR3 consists of 21 residues. CDR1 is SGHRS, CDR2 YFSETQ, per germline. The CDR3, as DNA: TGCGCCAGCAGCCACGGACAGGCAGAGTACTTGGCTAGCGGGGGCCGGTCGACCCAGTACTTC. Amino acid sequence: CASSHGQAEYLASGGRSTQYF.

On this clone itself: This same CDR3 is encoded by further DNA sequences in the sample. The V gene is TRBV5-1, the J gene TRBJ1-1, with unresolved D. The CDR3 is made up of 15 amino acids. Germline CDR1 is SGHRS and CDR2 is YFSETQ. V gave up 0 bases and J gave up 2 bases, with 11 bases separating them. The CDR3, as DNA: TGCGCCAGCAGCTTGGATCCGGGAACTAACACTGAAGCTTTCTTT. It is translated as CASSLDPGTNTEAFF.

The chain employs TRBV5-1 and TRBJ1-6; D uncertain. The V end was cut by 0 bases, the J end by 9 bases, with 13 bases between. CDR3 length: 15 amino acids. Germline loops: CDR1 SGHRS, CDR2 YFSETQ. The chain's CDR3 is CASSLDPKVGSPLHF. The CDR3 DNA is TGCGCCAGCAGCTTGGATCCGAAGGTGGGTTCACCCCTCCACTTT.

The rearrangement joins TRBV5-5 to TRBJ1-2; weak D call: TRBD1 (5 bases). Trimming left V 0 bases short and J 0 bases short, with 9 bases between. CDR3 length equals 15 residues. Germline lookup yields CDR1 SGHKS and CDR2 YYEKEE (reference sequence). The CDR3 DNA reads as TGTGCCAGCAGCTTGGTTGGGGCCCCTAACTATGGCTACACCTTC. This translates into CASSLVGAPNYGYTF. The whole variable domain, remainder taken from reference TRBV5-5 and TRBJ1-2, is DAGVTQSPTHLIKTRGQQVTLRCSPISGHKSVSWYQQVLGQGPQFIFQYYEKEERGRGNFPDRFSARQFPNYSSELNVNALLLGDSALYLCASSLVGAPNYGYTFGSGTRLTVV.

This clone was seen once. The chain recombines TRBV5-1 with TRBJ2-3; maybe TRBD2 (7 bases). The CDR3 is 15 amino acids. CDR1 is SGHRS, CDR2 YFSETQ, per germline. V was shortened by 0 bases and J by 5 bases, with 13 bases between the two germline ends. The CDR3 coding sequence is TGCGCCAGCAGCTTGGAGGGGGGGCCGGTAGATACGCAGTATTTT. This gives the protein CASSLEGGPVDTQYF.

The CDR3: CASSLTGGAAYEQYF. CDR3 DNA: TGCGCCAGCAGCTTAACAGGAGGGGCAGCCTACGAGCAGTACTTC. J is TRBJ2-7 and V is TRBV5-1, with a tentative D call TRBD2 (6 bases). The CDR3 loop spans 15 amino acids. Trimming took off 2 bases at V and 2 bases at J, with 14 bases between the two ends. From germline, CDR1 is SGHRS and CDR2 YFSETQ.

The chain uses TRBV5-5 and TRBJ1-1; D unclear. Trimming stripped 4 bases from V and 0 bases from J, with 13 bases between. The CDR3 spans 15 residues. In germline, CDR1 is SGHKS, CDR2 YYEKEE (reference sequence). The CDR3 DNA sequence: TGTGCCAGCAGCAGCTCCACAAAGATGAACACTGAAGCTTTCTTT. It is translated as CASSSSTKMNTEAFF.

This clone has a single count. The gene calls are TRBV4-3 and TRBJ1-5; D not certain. The CDR3 is 16 residues long. V was clipped by 5 bases and J by 1 base, with 15 bases between them. From germline, CDR1 is LGHNA and CDR2 YSLEER. The CDR3: CASSATLPGSNQPQHF. The CDR3 DNA follows: TGCGCCAGCAGCGCGACCCTACCCGGGAGCAATCAGCCCCAGCATTTT.

V and J are TRBV6-6 and TRBJ2-2, with TRBD2 as a possible D gene (5 bases). From germline, CDR1 is MNHNY and CDR2 SVGAGI (reference sequence). CDR3 length equals 15 residues. Trimming pared 6 bases from V and 4 bases from J, leaving 15 bases between. CDR3 loop: CASSREGPGTGELFF. CDR3 DNA sequence: TGTGCCAGCAGCCGGGAAGGGCCCGGCACCGGGGAGCTGTTTTTT.

The chain employs TRBV19 and TRBJ1-2; 9 nucleotides line up with TRBD1. In germline, CDR1 is LNHDA, CDR2 SQIVND (reference sequence). The junction had 10 bases not matched to a gene; V was cut back by 7 bases and J by 4 bases. The CDR3 consists of 15 residues. CDR3 nucleotides: TGTGCCAGTACCGCTGGGGGGACAGGGACCTATGGCTACACCTTC. Translated, it gives CASTAGGTGTYGYTF.

The chain has TRBV18 and TRBJ1-1; D gene ambiguous. CDR3 length: 15 residues. Trimming removed 2 bases from V and 0 bases from J, with 10 bases in between. CDR1 is KGHSH and CDR2 is LQKENI in the germline V gene. The CDR3 DNA sequence: TGTGCCAGCTCACCAAGCACAGTGATGAACACTGAAGCTTTCTTT. Amino acids: CASSPSTVMNTEAFF.

The chain carries TRBV30 and TRBJ2-1; TRBD2 aligns across 7 bases. The CDR3 is 23 residues long. J gave up 0 bases and V 0 bases, and 26 bases lay outside the gene matches. The germline CDR1 and CDR2 sequences are GTSNPN and SVGIG (reference sequence). The CDR3 DNA is TGTGCCTGGAGTGTAACGCGCGACATTTCCCCCTTTGTGACGGGAGGCTCCTACAATGAGCAGTTCTTC. It encodes CAWSVTRDISPFVTGGSYNEQFF. Combining the CDR3 with reference TRBV30 and TRBJ2-1 gives the whole variable domain SQTIHQWPATLVQPVGSPLSLECTVEGTSNPNLYWYRQAAGRGLQLLFYSVGIGQISSEVPQNLSASRPQDRQFILSSKKLLLSDSGFYLCAWSVTRDISPFVTGGSYNEQFFGPGTRLTVL.

The chain carries TRBV6-6 and TRBJ2-7, with D perhaps TRBD2 (6 bases). V gave up 2 bases and J gave up 6 bases, with 14 bases separating them. Germline loops: CDR1 MNHNY, CDR2 SVGAGI (reference sequence). This CDR3 is built from 14 residues. CDR3: CASSYLRDSGEQYF. The CDR3 DNA reads as TGTGCCAGCAGTTACCTGCGGGACTCAGGCGAGCAGTACTTC.

V gene TRBV5-1 combines with J gene TRBJ2-2; D call uncertain. The CDR3 contains 15 residues. CDR1 and CDR2 (germline): SGHRS, YFSETQ. With 1 base removed from V and 4 bases from J, the gap between germline ends came to 11 bases. CDR3 loop: CASSLILQSTGELFF. DNA for the CDR3: TGCGCCAGCAGCTTGATCCTCCAGAGCACCGGGGAGCTGTTTTTT.

V is TRBV6-6 and J is TRBJ2-7, with 13 bases that match TRBD2. The germline CDR1 and CDR2 sequences are MNHNY and SVGAGI (reference sequence). The CDR3 is 15 amino acids. The junction had 6 bases not matched to a gene; V was cut back by 4 bases and J by 6 bases. The CDR3, as DNA: TGTGCCAGCAGTTCTGGACTAGCGGGGGTCGGCGAGCAGTACTTC. It encodes CASSSGLAGVGEQYF.

A word on this clone: This CDR3 is also generated by other DNA sequences in the sample. The CDR3 is CASSLLAGGSDTQYF. The DNA of the CDR3 is TGTGCCAGCAGTTTACTAGCGGGTGGCTCGGATACGCAGTATTTT. V and J are TRBV27 and TRBJ2-3; TRBD2 matches 8 bases. J lost 6 bases, V lost 2 bases, and 7 bases had no gene match. CDR3 length: 15 residues. Germline V CDR1 and CDR2: MNHEY, SMNVEV (reference sequence).

CDR3 loop: CASSQDSGTGNVKSNQPQHF. The CDR3 DNA reads TGCGCCAGCAGCCAAGATTCGGGGACAGGGAACGTTAAGAGCAATCAGCCCCAGCATTTT. The chain employs TRBV4-1 and TRBJ1-5; the match to TRBD1 covers 9 bases. This CDR3 region has 20 residues. Germline assignment: CDR1 MGHRA and CDR2 YSYEKL. The ends lost 0 bases at V and 1 base at J; junction bases unmatched: 13.